The next 16 T cell receptor beta chains were all read from a single sample in a study of blood T cell repertoires in COVID-19. The protocol was immunoSEQ multiplex PCR, while the TCRdb copy is restricted to in-frame clones and leaves out a portion. The table records 200,000 or so clones, approximately 80% of them present only once. The sample consisted of PBMCs or T cells enriched from blood (not recorded which). All receptors come from a man in his fifties or sixties who had recovered from COVID-19.

This chain links TRBV24-1 with TRBJ2-1; D is uncertain. This CDR3 is 15 amino acids long. V lost 2 bases and J 6 bases, leaving 13 bases between the germline ends. CDR1 and CDR2 from the germline V gene are KGHDR and SFDVKD. The DNA of the CDR3 is TGTGCCACCAGTGATTCTGCTAGAGACGGCAATGAGCAGTTCTTC. Protein product: CATSDSARDGNEQFF.

For the CDR3, the DNA is TGTGCCAGCAGCCATTCGGACAGGGTAAATGAAAAACTGTTTTTT. Protein product: CASSHSDRVNEKLFF. The chain joins TRBV3-1 (or the pseudogene TRBV3-2) to TRBJ1-4; TRBD1 matches at 8 bases. CDR3 size: 15 residues. After removal of 3 bases from V and 5 bases from J, the junction contained 5 bases not matched to a gene. Per the germline V gene, CDR1 is LGHDT and CDR2 is YNNKEL (reference sequence).

This clone has a single count. The V call is TRBV13, the J call TRBJ1-4; 9 bases line up with TRBD1. The CDR3 spans 15 residues. Trimming took 5 bases from V and 6 from J; bases not matched to a gene: 7. Germline V gene lookup returns CDR1 PRHDT and CDR2 FYEKMQ (reference sequence). CDR3 nucleotide sequence: TGTGCCAGCAGCCACCCGGGACAGGGTTATGAAAAACTGTTTTTT. Its translation: CASSHPGQGYEKLFF.

The chain employs TRBV25-1 and TRBJ2-2, with a tentative D call TRBD1 (5 bases). CDR1 and CDR2 from the germline V gene are MGHDK and SYGVNS. The CDR3 is made up of 15 amino acids. V was pared by 3 bases and J by 1 base, with 9 bases between. CDR3 sequence: CASSEWGRNTGELFF. The CDR3 bases are TGTGCCAGCAGTGAGTGGGGCAGGAACACCGGGGAGCTGTTTTTT.

This rearrangement joins TRBV5-1 to TRBJ2-5, with 10 positions matching TRBD2. Germline V gives CDR1 SGHRS, CDR2 YFSETQ. V dropped 0 bases and J dropped 4; count of bases not matched to a gene: 9. The CDR3 loop spans 17 amino acids. Here the CDR3 reads CASSLDGAGGLIETQYF. The CDR3 DNA sequence: TGCGCCAGCAGCTTGGATGGAGCGGGGGGGCTAATAGAGACCCAGTACTTC. Full variable domain (outside the CDR3, taken from reference TRBV5-1 and TRBJ2-5): KAGVTQTPRYLIKTRGQQVTLSCSPISGHRSVSWYQQTPGQGLQFLFEYFSETQRNKGNFPGRFSGRQFSNSRSEMNVSTLELGDSALYLCASSLDGAGGLIETQYFGPGTRLLVL.

V and J are TRBV4-2 and TRBJ2-1; D not resolved. CDR3 length: 16 residues. V shed 0 bases and J shed 0 bases, with 9 bases lying between them. CDR1 is LGHNA and CDR2 is YNFKEQ in the germline V gene. The CDR3 spells CASSQDWASSYNEQFF. DNA of the CDR3: TGTGCCAGCAGCCAAGATTGGGCGAGCTCCTACAATGAGCAGTTCTTC.

The V and J genes are TRBV19 and TRBJ1-5; unclear D gene. Germline CDR1 and CDR2: LNHDA and SQIVND (reference sequence). Trimming took 6 bases from V and 1 from J, leaving 4 bases between them. This CDR3 has 12 amino acids. CDR3 protein: CASRSSNQPQHF. CDR3 coding DNA: TGTGCCAGTAGGTCGAGCAATCAGCCCCAGCATTTT. Complete variable domain (other parts from reference TRBV19 and TRBJ1-5): DGGITQSPKYLFRKEGQNVTLSCEQNLNHDAMYWYRQDPGQGLRLIYYSQIVNDFQKGDIAEGYSVSREKKESFPLTVTSAQKNPTAFYLCASRSSNQPQHFGDGTRLSIL.

The gene calls are TRBV9 and TRBJ2-5; D ambiguous. Trimming cost V 0 bases and J 1 base, with 7 bases left between them. Germline V gene data show CDR1 as SGDLS and CDR2 as YYNGEE. The CDR3 covers 14 residues. The CDR3 nucleotides read TGTGCCAGCAGCGTAGACAGCTTCCAAGAGACCCAGTACTTC. Residues: CASSVDSFQETQYF.

This chain links TRBV5-4 with TRBJ2-7, with 10 bases identical to TRBD1. The CDR3 has 14 amino acids. The V segment lost 5 bases and the J segment 5 bases; nucleotides outside the gene matches: 7. Per the germline V gene, CDR1 is SGHNT and CDR2 is YYREEE (reference sequence). The CDR3 loop reads CASSIRDRGNEQYF. The CDR3 nucleotides are TGTGCCAGCAGTATCCGGGACAGGGGCAACGAGCAGTACTTC.

The chain links TRBV15 to TRBJ1-1; weak D call: TRBD1 (6 bases). The V gene lost 4 bases and the J gene lost 0 bases, with 12 bases spanning the gap. Germline V CDR1 and CDR2: LNHNV, YYDKDF (reference sequence). This CDR3 has 15 residues. CDR3 bases: TGTGCCACCAGCAATCAAAAGGGGGTGAACACTGAAGCTTTCTTT. Protein product: CATSNQKGVNTEAFF.

Worth noting for this clone: The identical CDR3 is also encoded by other nucleotide sequences in the sample. CDR3 loop: CASSLVQGYNEQFF. CDR3 in DNA: TGCGCCAGCAGCTTGGTGCAGGGCTACAATGAGCAGTTCTTC. The chain carries TRBV5-1 and TRBJ2-1; the D gene is possibly TRBD1 (5 bases). V was clipped by 0 bases and J by 3 bases, with 7 bases between them. Per the germline V gene, CDR1 is SGHRS and CDR2 is YFSETQ. The CDR3 has 14 residues.

The chain uses TRBV4-3 and TRBJ2-3; possibly TRBD1 for D (5 bases). Trimming removed 0 bases at V and 1 base at J, with 11 bases between. CDR1 and CDR2 from the germline V gene are LGHNA and YSLEER. CDR3 length: 16 residues. The chain's CDR3 is CASSQDVAGRTDTQYF. The CDR3 coding sequence is TGCGCCAGCAGCCAAGACGTGGCAGGGCGCACAGATACGCAGTATTTT.

The chain couples TRBV5-6 to TRBJ2-1, with D unresolved. Trimming removed 0 bases from V and 1 base from J, with 5 bases in between. Germline V gene data show CDR1 as SGHDT and CDR2 as YYEEEE. This CDR3 region has 14 residues. The CDR3 bases are TGTGCCAGCAGCTTGGGCAGTTCCTACAATGAGCAGTTCTTC. Residues: CASSLGSSYNEQFF. Complete variable domain (other parts from reference TRBV5-6 and TRBJ2-1): DAGVTQSPTHLIKTRGQQVTLRCSPKSGHDTVSWYQQALGQGPQFIFQYYEEEERQRGNFPDRFSGHQFPNYSSELNVNALLLGDSALYLCASSLGSSYNEQFFGPGTRLTVL.

This sequence joins TRBV6-5 and TRBJ2-5, with TRBD2 identical over 7 bases. CDR3 size: 11 residues. CDR1 and CDR2 from the germline V gene are MNHEY and SVGAGI. With V trimmed by 10 bases and J by 4 bases, 3 bases remained unmatched. The CDR3 protein is CAIGGGETQYF. The CDR3, as DNA: TGTGCCATTGGGGGGGGAGAGACCCAGTACTTC.

This chain uses TRBV6-1 with TRBJ2-5; D may be TRBD1 (5 bases). Germline loops: CDR1 MNHNS, CDR2 SASEGT. V lost 2 bases, J lost 6 bases, and 10 bases lay in between. The CDR3 consists of 13 residues. CDR3 sequence: CASSEQGGQTQYF. In nucleotides, the CDR3 is TGTGCCAGCAGTGAACAGGGCGGACAGACCCAGTACTTC.

The CDR3 DNA reads TGTGCCAGCAGCGTATTCCCAGGCTCTGGAAACACCATATATTTT. Protein: CASSVFPGSGNTIYF. V is TRBV9 and J is TRBJ1-3; D remains ambiguous. The CDR3 spans 15 residues. V lost 1 base and J 0 bases, leaving 8 bases between the germline ends. The germline gives CDR1 SGDLS, CDR2 YYNGEE.